A selection of T cell receptor beta chains follows, all from one sample in a study of CD8+ T cells in alopecia areata. The protocol was immunoSEQ multiplex PCR, while the TCRdb copy is restricted to in-frame clones and leaves out a portion. The repertoire holds about 210,000 clones, with about three fifths as singletons. The sample here was CD4+ T cells sorted from blood, taken at week 4, from a patient treated with tofacitinib. The receptors derive from a human donor with alopecia areata. The CDR3 runs from the conserved cysteine through the conserved F or W. Each record gives: CDR3 DNA, CDR3 protein, J gene, V gene, D gene, clone size. D genes are given only for firm matches. Only part of the rows carry a size: once, few, many, or a class if the clone is expanded.

TGTGCCTGGAGTGTATTGTCCGTGCAGGGCTACACCTTC	CAWSVLSVQGYTF	TRBJ1-2	TRBV30	.	.
TGTGCCAGTAGTAACAGTTATGAAGCTTTCTTT	CASSNSYEAFF	TRBJ1-1	TRBV19	.	many
TGTGCCAGCAGCCAGGACAGGGGTGAGACCCAGTACTTC	CASSQDRGETQYF	TRBJ2-5	TRBV5-4	TRBD1	.
TGTGCCTGGAGTGTCGGGGGCACCGGGGAGCTGTTTTTT	CAWSVGGTGELFF	TRBJ2-2	TRBV30	.	.
TGCGCCAGCAGCCCTCGGGAGCGGGGGGGACAGTTCTTC	CASSPRERGGQFF	TRBJ2-1	TRBV4-3	TRBD2	.
TGTGCCATCAGTGAGTCTCAGGGGGTCCAAGAGACCCAGTACTTC	CAISESQGVQETQYF	TRBJ2-5	TRBV10-3	TRBD1	.
TGTGCCAGCAGCTTAGTGTTCTCCGGGACAGGGGGTTACGAGCAGTACTTC	CASSLVFSGTGGYEQYF	TRBJ2-7	TRBV7-8	TRBD1	few
TGTGCCTGGAGTGTAATCGGGCTTGGCGGGGAAAAACTGTTTTTT	CAWSVIGLGGEKLFF	TRBJ1-4	TRBV30	.	once
TGCAGCGCCAACAGGGTCCCAGAAGGCTACACCTTC	CSANRVPEGYTF	TRBJ1-2	TRBV29-1	.	few
TGTGCCAGCAGACTAGCGGGGGGCGATACCAATGAGCAGTTCTTC	CASRLAGGDTNEQFF	TRBJ2-1	TRBV6-6	TRBD2	.
TGTGCCAGCAGGGAACAGGGACCAAGGGAGACCCAGTACTTC	CASREQGPRETQYF	TRBJ2-5	TRBV7-9	.	.
TGCAGCGTTGAAGAAGGGGACAGACAAGAGACCCAGTACTTC	CSVEEGDRQETQYF	TRBJ2-5	TRBV29-1	TRBD1	few
TGCAGCGTTGAATCGGGACAAAGGACTGAAGCTTTCTTT	CSVESGQRTEAFF	TRBJ1-1	TRBV29-1	.	.
TGTGCCAGCAGCTTAGTTGCGGGGAATACCGGGGAGCTGTTTTTT	CASSLVAGNTGELFF	TRBJ2-2	TRBV7-2	.	few
TGCAGCGTTGGATTGGAGACAGTCTATGGCTACACCTTC	CSVGLETVYGYTF	TRBJ1-2	TRBV29-1	.	few
TGTGCCAGCTCACCCGTCGACTCGAACACTGAAGCTTTCTTT	CASSPVDSNTEAFF	TRBJ1-1	TRBV18	.	few
TGTGCCTGGACCCTGGGGAATTCACCCCTCCACTTT	CAWTLGNSPLHF	TRBJ1-6	TRBV30	.	.
TGCAGCGCCCGAGCCTGGACAGGAAGCTCCTACGAGCAGTACTTC	CSARAWTGSSYEQYF	TRBJ2-7	TRBV29-1	TRBD1	.
TGTGCCAGTAGTATATGGGGGGGCCGGAACAATGAGCAGTTCTTC	CASSIWGGRNNEQFF	TRBJ2-1	TRBV19	.	.
TGCGCCAGCGCCCTTAGGACAGGGGGCTATGACGAGCAGTACTTC	CASALRTGGYDEQYF	TRBJ2-7	TRBV5-1	TRBD1	.
TGTGCCAGCAGCTTAGTTGTTAGCGGGGGGCGAGAGACCCAGTACTTC	CASSLVVSGGRETQYF	TRBJ2-5	TRBV7-8	TRBD2	.
TGTGCCAGCAGCCTGAATGGTCAGCCCCAGCATTTT	CASSLNGQPQHF	TRBJ1-5	TRBV7-2	.	few
TGTGCCACCAGCAGAGATGGCCGGCAGGGGGGGACCCAGTACTTC	CATSRDGRQGGTQYF	TRBJ2-5	TRBV15	.	few
TGCGCCAGCAGCCAAGCGGCGGGATTCTATGGCTACACCTTC	CASSQAAGFYGYTF	TRBJ1-2	TRBV4-1	.	.
TGTGCCAGCAGTTACCAAGGGACAGCCGAAAAACTGTTTTTT	CASSYQGTAEKLFF	TRBJ1-4	TRBV6-5	TRBD1	.
TGTGCCGCCGCGCTCGGGGCCCTCTACGAGCAGTACTTC	CAAALGALYEQYF	TRBJ2-7	TRBV10-3	.	few
TGTGCCTGGAGTGGAGGTTCTAATCAGCCCCAGCATTTT	CAWSGGSNQPQHF	TRBJ1-5	TRBV30	.	.
TGTGCCAGCTCACCCCTGGGGTACAATGAGCAGTTCTTC	CASSPLGYNEQFF	TRBJ2-1	TRBV18	.	.
TGTGCCTGGAGAAGGGAGATGGCGGGAAAACTGTTTTTT	CAWRREMAGKLFF	TRBJ1-4	TRBV30	.	.
TGCAGCGTGGGGCATCTAGCGGTCTACAATGAGCAGTTCTTC	CSVGHLAVYNEQFF	TRBJ2-1	TRBV29-1	TRBD2	.
TGTGCCAGCAGCTTCAGCCATTCCACAGATACGCAGTATTTT	CASSFSHSTDTQYF	TRBJ2-3	TRBV5-4	.	few
TGCAGCGTTGCCATGGGAGCAGATACGCAGTATTTT	CSVAMGADTQYF	TRBJ2-3	TRBV29-1	.	few
TGCGCCAGCAGCTCCCAAAGAGTAGAGACCCAGTACTTC	CASSSQRVETQYF	TRBJ2-5	TRBV5-1	.	.
TGTGCCTGGAGGGCACCCTCAAGGCCAGGGGGCACTGAAGCTTTCTTT	CAWRAPSRPGGTEAFF	TRBJ1-1	TRBV30	TRBD1	.
TGCAGCGTCGGGACTAGCGGGGGTTTCTACAATGAGCAGTTCTTC	CSVGTSGGFYNEQFF	TRBJ2-1	TRBV29-1	TRBD2	.
TGTGCCAGTTCCGTGGACAGGGGCCCCTACAATGAGCAGTTCTTC	CASSVDRGPYNEQFF	TRBJ2-1	TRBV18	TRBD1	.
TGCAGCGTTGCGGGACAGGACAATCAGCCCCAGCATTTT	CSVAGQDNQPQHF	TRBJ1-5	TRBV29-1	TRBD1	few
TGCAGCGTCGGGACAGGCACGCTCTATGGCTACACCTTC	CSVGTGTLYGYTF	TRBJ1-2	TRBV29-1	TRBD1	.
TGTGCCAGCAGCGCGGGACTCTACGAGCAGTACTTC	CASSAGLYEQYF	TRBJ2-7	TRBV7-2	.	.
TGTGCCAGTAGATCCCAGACAGGAGGCAATCAGCCCCAGCATTTT	CASRSQTGGNQPQHF	TRBJ1-5	TRBV19	.	few
TGCAGCGTTGAAGAGCTAACTCGGGGGGGCTACACCTTC	CSVEELTRGGYTF	TRBJ1-2	TRBV29-1	.	.
TGCGCCATGAGGGACCTCATCGGAAGTACGCCCCAGCATTTT	CAMRDLIGSTPQHF	TRBJ1-5	TRBV5-1	.	.
TGTGCCAGCAGTGAAGGCGGCAGGGCATGGCAGCCCCAGCATTTT	CASSEGGRAWQPQHF	TRBJ1-5	TRBV2	.	.
TGCAGCGTTGGAGAAGAAAAACTGTTTTTT	CSVGEEKLFF	TRBJ1-4	TRBV29-1	.	once
TGTGCCAGCAGCCGGGACAGGGCCTACGAGCAGTACTTC	CASSRDRAYEQYF	TRBJ2-7	TRBV7-3	TRBD1	.
TGTGCCTGGACGGGACAGCCTGGAGAGACCATATATTTT	CAWTGQPGETIYF	TRBJ1-3	TRBV30	TRBD1	.
TGTGCTAGCAGCTTAGGGGGGACTAGTAGAGAGACCCAGTACTTC	CASSLGGTSRETQYF	TRBJ2-5	TRBV7-7	TRBD2	.
TGCAGCGTCCCGATACAGGGGGATACTGAAGCTTTCTTT	CSVPIQGDTEAFF	TRBJ1-1	TRBV29-1	TRBD1	.
TGTGCCAGCAGCTCCGGCACAGGGGCCAACTATGGCTACACCTTC	CASSSGTGANYGYTF	TRBJ1-2	TRBV9	TRBD1	once
TGTGCCAGCAGCACCTGGACAGGAGGAGAGACCTACGAGCAGTACTTC	CASSTWTGGETYEQYF	TRBJ2-7	TRBV5-6	TRBD1	few
TGTGCCAGCAGCTTGGGACTATTTTCCTACGAGCAGTACTTC	CASSLGLFSYEQYF	TRBJ2-7	TRBV5-4	.	.
TGTGCCAGCAGCGTAGGGTTTCAGGGGATGAGCACAGATACGCAGTATTTT	CASSVGFQGMSTDTQYF	TRBJ2-3	TRBV9	.	.
TGTGCCAGCAGTTTTCAGGGGATTGTGGAGCAGTTCTTC	CASSFQGIVEQFF	TRBJ2-1	TRBV6-6	.	.